This T cell receptor (beta chain) was profiled in a study of T cell repertoires in Merkel cell carcinoma (dated by TCRdb to about 2019). Background on the whole study: Patients who had received intralesional immunotherapy or systemic immune checkpoint blockade ahead of the biopsy were left out. The MCPyV-specific clonotypes were initially defined from expanded tumor-infiltrating lymphocytes through tetramer sorting, cloning and paired TCR sequencing. To be included, a participant needed a diagnosis of MCPyV-positive Merkel cell carcinoma and tumor-infiltrating lymphocytes that had been successfully expanded in vitro.

Measured from the cysteine to the phenylalanine, the CDR3 is 16 residues long. The CDR3 DNA has 48 bases and is translated from base 1. Taken from the germline V gene, the CDR1 and CDR2 loops are LGHNA and YSLEER. V lost 0 bases and J lost 4 bases, and the count of bases not matched to a germline gene is 7. Turning to this clone: Its antigen is unknown. Base quality data are lacking; no much larger clone is found one base away.

Each study subject had MCPyV-positive Merkel cell carcinoma confirmed by biopsy and had serum antibodies to T-antigen that tested positive. Genomic DNA was extracted from about 6 adjacent 10-micron frozen tumor sections without cell sorting or culture. Tumor biopsy tissue of roughly 5 x 5 x 5 mm was frozen in optimal cutting temperature compound. In the frozen biopsy, scout sections stained with hematoxylin and eosin confirmed abundant Merkel cell carcinoma and infiltrating cells. The immunoSEQ assay was used for TRB CDR3 sequencing and data processing of tumor genomic DNA. TCRdb mirrors the immuneACCESS table, restricted to in-frame sequences. Some clones are absent from its copies; in checked studies, under half trace to an unresolved V gene, and the reason for the others is unknown. This sample is represented by 15,000 or so clones; about four fifths of them were singletons. Jointly, the top ten make up 15% to 20% of the sample.

Paper-wide results and their limitations: No normal tissue biopsies were studied.

This receptor was taken from an adult with Merkel cell carcinoma. The chain links TRBV4-3 with TRBJ2-3; 7 nucleotides in the junction match TRBD2. The sequenced sample consisted of tumor tissue. The CDR3 amino acid sequence is: CASSQDWGRAADTQYF. The DNA sequence follows: TGCGCCAGCAGCCAAGATTGGGGGAGGGCCGCAGATACGCAGTATTTT.